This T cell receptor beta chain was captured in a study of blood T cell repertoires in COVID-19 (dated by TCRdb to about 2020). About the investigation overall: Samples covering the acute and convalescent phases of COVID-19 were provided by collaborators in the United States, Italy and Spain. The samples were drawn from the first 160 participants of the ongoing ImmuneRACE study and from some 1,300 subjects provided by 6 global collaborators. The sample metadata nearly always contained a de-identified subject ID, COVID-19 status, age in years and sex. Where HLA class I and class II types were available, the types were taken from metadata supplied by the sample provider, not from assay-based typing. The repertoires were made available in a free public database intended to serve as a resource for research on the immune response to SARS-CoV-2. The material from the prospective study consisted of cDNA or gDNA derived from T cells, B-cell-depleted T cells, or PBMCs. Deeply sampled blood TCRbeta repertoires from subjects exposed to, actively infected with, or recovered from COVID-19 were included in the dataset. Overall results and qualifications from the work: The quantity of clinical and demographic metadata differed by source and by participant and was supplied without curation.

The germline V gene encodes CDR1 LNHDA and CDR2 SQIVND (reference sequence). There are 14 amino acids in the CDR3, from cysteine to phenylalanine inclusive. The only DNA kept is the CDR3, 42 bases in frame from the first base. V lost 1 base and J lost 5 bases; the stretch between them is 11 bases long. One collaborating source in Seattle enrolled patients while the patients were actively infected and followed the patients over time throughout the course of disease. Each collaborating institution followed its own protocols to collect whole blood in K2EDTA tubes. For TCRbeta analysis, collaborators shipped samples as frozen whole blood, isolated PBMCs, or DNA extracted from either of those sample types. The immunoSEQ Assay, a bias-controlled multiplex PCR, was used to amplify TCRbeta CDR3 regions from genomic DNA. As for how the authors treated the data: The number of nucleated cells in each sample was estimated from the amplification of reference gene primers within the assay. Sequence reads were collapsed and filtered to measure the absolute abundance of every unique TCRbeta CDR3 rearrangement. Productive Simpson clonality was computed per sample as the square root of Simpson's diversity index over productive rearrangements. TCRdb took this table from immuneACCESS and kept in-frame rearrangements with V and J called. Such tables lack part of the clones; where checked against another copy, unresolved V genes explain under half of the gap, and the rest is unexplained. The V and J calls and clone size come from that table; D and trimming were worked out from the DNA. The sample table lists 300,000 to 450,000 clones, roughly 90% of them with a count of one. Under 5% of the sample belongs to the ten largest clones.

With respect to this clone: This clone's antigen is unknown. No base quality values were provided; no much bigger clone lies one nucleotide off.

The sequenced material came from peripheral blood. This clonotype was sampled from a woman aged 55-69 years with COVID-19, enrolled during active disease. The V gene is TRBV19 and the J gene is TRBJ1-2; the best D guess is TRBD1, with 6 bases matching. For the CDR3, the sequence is CASSIGDTGYGYTF. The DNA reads TGTGCCAGTAGTATAGGGGACACCGGGTATGGCTACACCTTC.